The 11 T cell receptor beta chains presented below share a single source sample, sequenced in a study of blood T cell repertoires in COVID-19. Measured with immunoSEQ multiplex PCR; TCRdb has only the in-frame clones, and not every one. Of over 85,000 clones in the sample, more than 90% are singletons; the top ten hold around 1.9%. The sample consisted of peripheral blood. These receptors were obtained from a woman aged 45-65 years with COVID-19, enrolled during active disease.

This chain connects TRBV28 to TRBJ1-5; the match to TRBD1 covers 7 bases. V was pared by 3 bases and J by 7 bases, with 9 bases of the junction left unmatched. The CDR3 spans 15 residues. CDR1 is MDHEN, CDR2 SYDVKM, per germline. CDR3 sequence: CASSFPGGSGQPQHF. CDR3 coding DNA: TGTGCCAGCAGTTTCCCAGGGGGGAGCGGACAGCCCCAGCATTTT.

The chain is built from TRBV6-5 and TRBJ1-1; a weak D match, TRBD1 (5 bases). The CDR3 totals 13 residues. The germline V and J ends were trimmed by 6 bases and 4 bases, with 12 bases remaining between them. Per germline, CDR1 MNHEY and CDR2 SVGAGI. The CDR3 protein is CASRPDSLTEAFF. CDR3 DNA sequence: TGTGCCAGCAGGCCCGACAGCCTCACTGAAGCTTTCTTT.

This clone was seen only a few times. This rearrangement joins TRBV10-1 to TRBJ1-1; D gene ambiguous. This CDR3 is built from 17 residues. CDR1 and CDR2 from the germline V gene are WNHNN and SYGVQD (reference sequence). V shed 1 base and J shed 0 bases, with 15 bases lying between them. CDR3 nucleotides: TGCGCCAGCAGTGAGTTGAGACTTCCCGAGATGAACACTGAAGCTTTCTTT. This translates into CASSELRLPEMNTEAFF.

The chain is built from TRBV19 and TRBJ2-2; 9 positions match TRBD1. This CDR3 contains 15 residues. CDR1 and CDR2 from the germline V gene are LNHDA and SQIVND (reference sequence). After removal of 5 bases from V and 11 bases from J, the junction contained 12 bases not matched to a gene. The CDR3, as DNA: TGTGCCAGTAGTGTGACAGGGGGAGCCGGGGAAGAGCTGTTTTTT. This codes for CASSVTGGAGEELFF.

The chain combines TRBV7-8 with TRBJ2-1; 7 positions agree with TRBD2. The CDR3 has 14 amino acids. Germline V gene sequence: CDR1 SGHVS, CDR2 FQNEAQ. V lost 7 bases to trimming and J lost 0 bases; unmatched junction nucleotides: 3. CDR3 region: CASIGGSSYNEQFF. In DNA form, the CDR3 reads TGTGCCAGCATCGGGGGGAGCTCCTACAATGAGCAGTTCTTC.

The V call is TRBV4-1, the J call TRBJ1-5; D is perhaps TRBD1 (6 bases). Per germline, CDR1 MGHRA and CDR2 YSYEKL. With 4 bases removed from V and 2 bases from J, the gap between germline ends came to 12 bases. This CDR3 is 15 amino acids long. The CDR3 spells CASSPYSGGNQPQHF. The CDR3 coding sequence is TGCGCCAGCAGCCCGTACTCAGGGGGCAATCAGCCCCAGCATTTT.

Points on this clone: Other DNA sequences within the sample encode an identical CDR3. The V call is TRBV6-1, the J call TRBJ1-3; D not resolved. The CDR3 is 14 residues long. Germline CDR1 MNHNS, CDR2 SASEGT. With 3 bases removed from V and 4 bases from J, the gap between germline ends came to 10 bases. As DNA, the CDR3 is TGTGCCAGCAGTGACGGGGTCTCAGGAAACACCATATATTTT. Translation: CASSDGVSGNTIYF.

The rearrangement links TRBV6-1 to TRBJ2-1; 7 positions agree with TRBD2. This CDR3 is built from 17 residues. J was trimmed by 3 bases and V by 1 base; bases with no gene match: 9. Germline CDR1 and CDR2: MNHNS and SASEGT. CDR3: CASSEELGGAFYNEQFF. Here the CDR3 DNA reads TGTGCCAGCAGTGAAGAATTGGGAGGGGCTTTCTACAATGAGCAGTTCTTC.

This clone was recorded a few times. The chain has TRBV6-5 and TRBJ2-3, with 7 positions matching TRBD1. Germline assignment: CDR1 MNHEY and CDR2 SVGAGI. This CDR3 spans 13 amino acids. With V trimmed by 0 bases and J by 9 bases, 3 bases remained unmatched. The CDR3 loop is CASSYSTQGTQYF. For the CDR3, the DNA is TGTGCCAGCAGTTACTCGACACAGGGGACGCAGTATTTT.

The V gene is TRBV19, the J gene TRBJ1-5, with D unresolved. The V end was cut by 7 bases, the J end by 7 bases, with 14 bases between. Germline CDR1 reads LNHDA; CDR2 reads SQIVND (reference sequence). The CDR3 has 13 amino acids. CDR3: CASTSRVEQPQHF. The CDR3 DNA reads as TGTGCCAGTACCAGTCGGGTGGAGCAGCCCCAGCATTTT.

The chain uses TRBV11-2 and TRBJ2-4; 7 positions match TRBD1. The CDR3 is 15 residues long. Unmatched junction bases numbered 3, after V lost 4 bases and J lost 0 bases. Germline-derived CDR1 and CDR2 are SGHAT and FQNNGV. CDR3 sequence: CASSSYRGAKNIQYF. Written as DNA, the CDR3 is TGTGCCAGCAGCTCATACAGGGGAGCCAAAAACATTCAGTACTTC.